This entry features one TCR beta chain sequence. Its antigen is not known. The entry originates in a study of T cell responses to AZD1222 COVID-19 vaccine. Study-level findings and limits: Spike-spanning, vaccine-associated CD4 TCRs were dominant at 160-218 and 743-854. Repertoires were obtained only post-peak T cell response. Clonal diversity may have been underestimated, and the donors were mostly white British, with more females than males.

Sequenced by immunoSEQ multiplex PCR; TCRdb stores in-frame clones only, minus some. The sample yields more than 150,000 clones, 85% to 95% seen once. The CDR3 contains 13 residues. Between the trimmed V and J ends, which lost 2 bases and 1 base, there was a span of 7 bases. Germline V gene sequence: CDR1 SGHKS, CDR2 YYEKEE (reference sequence). This sequence was found in an adult in good health. The sample in question was peripheral blood, obtained on day 0 of AZD1222 vaccination. The chain carries TRBV5-5 and TRBJ2-7; perhaps TRBD1 as D (5 bases). As DNA, the CDR3 is TGTGCCAGCAGCTTTTCAGGGTCCTACGAGCAGTACTTC. Amino acids: CASSFSGSYEQYF.